This T cell receptor beta chain was recovered during a study of cytomegalovirus exposure and HLA in healthy donors. At the level of the study: An early data release held tens of millions of unique TCRs from HLA-typed donors. Study-wide results and limits: Beyond CMV serostatus, there was no information to go on about immune exposure. Roughly uniform sequencing depth across donors was assumed, possibly incorrectly. As confirmed in vitro, a few CMV-associated chains were specific for CMV antigens.

The PCR contained 60 Vbeta and 13 Jbeta primers. Method: immunoSEQ multiplex PCR; TCRdb's copy keeps in-frame clones and lacks some. The data contain 95,000 to 150,000 clones, around 81% of them singletons. This CDR3 spans 18 amino acids. Germline CDR1 MNHNS, CDR2 SASEGT. The trim removed 0 bases at V and 11 bases at J, leaving 14 bases unmatched. Comment on this clone: The antigen is unknown.

This clonotype originated in a female donor in good health and CMV-seronegative. Input material: PBMCs. The chain is built from TRBV6-1 and TRBJ2-1; 12 bases line up with TRBD2. The CDR3 loop reads CASSEAGLAGSDRWKQFF. DNA of the CDR3: TGTGCCAGCAGTGAAGCAGGACTAGCGGGAAGCGATCGATGGAAGCAGTTCTTC.